The rows below give T cell receptor beta chains drawn from one sample of a study of regulatory T cells in long-lasting Graves disease. Via MiXCR, TCRdb re-called the multiplex PCR reads, giving one row per CDR3 protein. There are 700,000 or so distinct CDR3 sequences in the sample; around 30% occur only once, and under 55% lies in the top ten. The sequenced sample was peripheral blood mononuclear cells (PBMCs), obtained when the disease was refractory, from a patient treated with antithyroid drugs. The receptors were gathered from a female donor with Graves disease. Both conserved end residues are part of each CDR3. A D gene is named only where the DNA matches it firmly. Clone size is stated in some rows and not others, as once, few, many or a class when expanded.

V: TRBV29-1; D: -; size: few; J: TRBJ2-7; DNA: TGCAGCGTCCAGAGGGGGGACTCCTACGAGCAGTACTTC; CDR3: CSVQRGDSYEQYF
V: TRBV20-1; D: -; size: -; J: TRBJ1-4; DNA: TGCAGTGCACCCAAGGGTGGCAGTTTTAATGAAAAACTGTTTTTT; CDR3: CSAPKGGSFNEKLFF
V: TRBV12-3/TRBV12-4; D: TRBD1; size: -; J: TRBJ2-1; DNA: TGTGCCAGCAGTTTAGGGGACAGGGGATACAATGAGCAGTTCTTC; CDR3: CASSLGDRGYNEQFF
V: TRBV5-1; D: -; size: few; J: TRBJ1-4; DNA: TGCGCCAGCAGCCCGTTGGGGTCGGGTGAAAAACTGTTTTTT; CDR3: CASSPLGSGEKLFF
V: TRBV6-2/TRBV6-3; D: -; size: -; J: TRBJ2-2; DNA: TGTGCCAGCAGAATAGGGACGGGAGCGAACACCGGGGAGCTGTTTTTT; CDR3: CASRIGTGANTGELFF
V: TRBV2; D: -; size: -; J: TRBJ2-4; DNA: TGTGCCAGCACCGGGACGCCCGCCGGAAACATTCAGTACTTC; CDR3: CASTGTPAGNIQYF
V: TRBV28; D: -; size: few; J: TRBJ1-1; DNA: TGTGCCAGCAGTTCCAACACGAACACTGAAGCTTTCTTT; CDR3: CASSSNTNTEAFF
V: TRBV2; D: -; size: few; J: TRBJ1-5; DNA: TGTGCCAGCAGTGAAGCGCTTCACCGGCCCCATAGCAATCAGCCCCAGCATTTT; CDR3: CASSEALHRPHSNQPQHF
V: TRBV11-3; D: -; size: -; J: TRBJ2-2; DNA: TGTGCCAGCAGCTTAGACCCCGGGGGGGAGCTGTTTTTT; CDR3: CASSLDPGGELFF
V: TRBV6-1; D: -; size: -; J: TRBJ1-5; DNA: TGTGCCAGCAGTGTCGTCGTCGATCAGCCCCAGCATTTT; CDR3: CASSVVVDQPQHF
V: TRBV3-1; D: -; size: few; J: TRBJ2-7; DNA: TGTGCCAGCAGCCAAGCCTCTCTGGGCGAGCAGTACTTC; CDR3: CASSQASLGEQYF
V: TRBV13; D: -; size: -; J: TRBJ1-2; DNA: TGTGCCAGCAGCGCCCAGGTCGTAGGGTATGGCTACACCTTC; CDR3: CASSAQVVGYGYTF
V: TRBV27; D: -; size: once; J: TRBJ2-7; DNA: TGTGCCAGCGGTTTATCAGTCTCCTACGAGCAGTACTTC; CDR3: CASGLSVSYEQYF
V: TRBV6-1; D: TRBD2; size: -; J: TRBJ2-7; DNA: TGTGCCAGCAGTGAAGAAAGTCAGGCTAGCGGTGCCTACGAGCAGTACTTC; CDR3: CASSEESQASGAYEQYF
V: TRBV10-3; D: -; size: -; J: TRBJ1-3; DNA: TGTGCCATCAGTGATTACGAGGGTACTGGAAACACCATATATTTT; CDR3: CAISDYEGTGNTIYF
V: TRBV7-6; D: -; size: -; J: TRBJ2-7; DNA: TGTGCCAGCAGAGAGATCCACGAGCAGTACTTC; CDR3: CASREIHEQYF
V: TRBV7-2; D: TRBD2; size: few; J: TRBJ2-5; DNA: TGTGCCAGCAGCTTATGGGATCGCGGGAGTGCCGAGACCCAGTACTTC; CDR3: CASSLWDRGSAETQYF
V: TRBV6-1; D: -; size: -; J: TRBJ1-2; DNA: TGTGCCAGCAGCCGACTTGGTTCTAACTATGGCTACACCTTC; CDR3: CASSRLGSNYGYTF
V: TRBV20-1; D: -; size: -; J: TRBJ2-7; DNA: TGCAGTGCTAGTCAGGACACCTACGAGCAGTACTTC; CDR3: CSASQDTYEQYF
V: TRBV6-1; D: -; size: few; J: TRBJ2-7; DNA: TGTGCCAGCAGCGGGACGCCGCGTGAGCAGTACTTC; CDR3: CASSGTPREQYF
V: TRBV7-9; D: TRBD2; size: -; J: TRBJ2-7; DNA: TGTGCCAGCAGCTTAGGAGCGGGAGGCGCTAGCTCCTACGAGCAGTACTTC; CDR3: CASSLGAGGASSYEQYF
V: TRBV12-3/TRBV12-4; D: -; size: many; J: TRBJ1-1; DNA: TGTGCCAGCAGTCCAACAACAGAGACTGAAGCTTTCTTT; CDR3: CASSPTTETEAFF
V: TRBV27; D: -; size: -; J: TRBJ2-2; DNA: TGTGCCAGCAGTTTTCAGTTCGGGGAGCTGTTTTTT; CDR3: CASSFQFGELFF
V: TRBV20-1; D: TRBD2; size: few; J: TRBJ2-5; DNA: TGCAGTGCTGCCGGACTAGCGGGATCGGTTGAGACCCAGTACTTC; CDR3: CSAAGLAGSVETQYF
V: TRBV11-2; D: TRBD2; size: -; J: TRBJ2-7; DNA: TGTGCCAGCAGCAGCAGACTAGCGGGAGTAGGCGAGCAGTACTTC; CDR3: CASSSRLAGVGEQYF
V: TRBV10-3; D: -; size: few; J: TRBJ2-7; DNA: TGTGCCATCAGTGGTAGGACCTACGAGCAGTACTTC; CDR3: CAISGRTYEQYF
V: TRBV10-3; D: -; size: -; J: TRBJ1-1; DNA: TGTGCCATCAGTGCAAAGACAGAGAACACTGAAGCTTTCTTT; CDR3: CAISAKTENTEAFF
V: TRBV12-3/TRBV12-4; D: -; size: -; J: TRBJ2-5; DNA: TGTGCCAGCAGTTTCGGAACTAGCCAAGAGACCCAGTACTTC; CDR3: CASSFGTSQETQYF
V: TRBV5-1; D: TRBD2; size: -; J: TRBJ2-3; DNA: TGCGCCAGCAGCTTGGCCGAGGGCGGGAGAAAGCTGGATACGCAGTATTTT; CDR3: CASSLAEGGRKLDTQYF
V: TRBV27; D: TRBD1; size: -; J: TRBJ1-1; DNA: TGTGCCAGCAGTTCCTCGGGACAGGGAGTCGGCGACACTGAAGCTTTCTTT; CDR3: CASSSSGQGVGDTEAFF
V: TRBV28; D: TRBD1; size: -; J: TRBJ1-1; DNA: TGTGCCAGCAGCTTACCGGGACAGGGGGCCACTGAAGCTTTCTTT; CDR3: CASSLPGQGATEAFF
V: TRBV4-2; D: TRBD2; size: -; J: TRBJ2-7; DNA: TGTGCCAGCAGCCAAGCCGGGGCGGGAGGGGGTGAGCAGTACTTC; CDR3: CASSQAGAGGGEQYF
V: TRBV12-3/TRBV12-4; D: -; size: -; J: TRBJ2-7; DNA: TGTGCCAGCGGGTCTCTCCACGAGCAGTACTTC; CDR3: CASGSLHEQYF
V: TRBV27; D: -; size: -; J: TRBJ1-5; DNA: TGTGCCAGCAGTTTTTCCGGGGCAGGCGGTCAGCCCCAGCATTTT; CDR3: CASSFSGAGGQPQHF
V: TRBV14; D: TRBD1; size: once; J: TRBJ2-7; DNA: TGTGCCAGCAGCCCGTGGGACAGTTCCTCCCACGAGCAGTACTTC; CDR3: CASSPWDSSSHEQYF
V: TRBV12-5; D: -; size: -; J: TRBJ2-1; DNA: TGTGCTAGTGGAACGACAACGTCCAGGGCCAATGAGCAGTTCTTC; CDR3: CASGTTTSRANEQFF
V: TRBV6-2/TRBV6-3; D: -; size: few; J: TRBJ1-5; DNA: TGTGCCAGCAGTCCTGACAGAAACAATCAGCCCCAGCATTTT; CDR3: CASSPDRNNQPQHF
V: TRBV10-2; D: -; size: few; J: TRBJ2-2; DNA: TGCGCCAGCAGTGAGTCAGGGAACACCGGGGAGCTGTTTTTT; CDR3: CASSESGNTGELFF
V: TRBV29-1; D: TRBD1; size: -; J: TRBJ1-2; DNA: TGCAGCGTTGAGAGAATCAGGGGGCTCTATGGCTACACCTTC; CDR3: CSVERIRGLYGYTF
V: TRBV28; D: -; size: many; J: TRBJ2-5; DNA: TGTGCCAGCAGTTTATTGGCGAGCGTGGCTGGAGAGACCCAGTACTTC; CDR3: CASSLLASVAGETQYF
V: TRBV15; D: -; size: once; J: TRBJ2-3; DNA: TGTGCCACCAGCAGAGATCTAGGGCTTCATACGCAGTATTTT; CDR3: CATSRDLGLHTQYF
V: TRBV28; D: -; size: few; J: TRBJ2-1; DNA: TGTGCCAGCAGCCCCAGCAGTTGGAGACATGAGGGCTTC; CDR3: CASSPSSWRHEGF
V: TRBV6-1; D: TRBD1; size: few; J: TRBJ1-1; DNA: TGTGCCAGCAGTCTTGGACAGGTGGGACTGAACACTGAAGCTTTCTTT; CDR3: CASSLGQVGLNTEAFF
V: TRBV12-3/TRBV12-4; D: -; size: many; J: TRBJ2-7; DNA: TGTGCCAGCAGTTTTTTAGGGTCGGGCGAGCAGTACTTC; CDR3: CASSFLGSGEQYF
V: TRBV15; D: -; size: few; J: TRBJ1-2; DNA: TGTGCCACCAGCCCGGGCGACACTAACTATGGCTACACCTTC; CDR3: CATSPGDTNYGYTF
V: TRBV29-1; D: -; size: -; J: TRBJ2-7; DNA: TGCAGCGTTGGAGGGGGCTCGGAGGGCTACGAGCAGTACTTC; CDR3: CSVGGGSEGYEQYF
V: TRBV20-1; D: -; size: few; J: TRBJ1-1; DNA: TGCAGTGCTAGAGATCTCACGGGGGTAGGAACTGAAGCTTTCTTT; CDR3: CSARDLTGVGTEAFF
V: TRBV19; D: TRBD1; size: -; J: TRBJ1-1; DNA: TGTGCCAGTAACCGGGACAGAAAAGCTTTCTTT; CDR3: CASNRDRKAFF
V: TRBV11-2; D: TRBD2; size: few; J: TRBJ2-7; DNA: TGTGCCAGCAGCCTCCGACTAGCGGGAGGGCGGGTCGAGCAGTACTTC; CDR3: CASSLRLAGGRVEQYF
V: TRBV20-1; D: -; size: few; J: TRBJ1-3; DNA: TGCAGTGCCGGAGAGGGATCTGGAAACACCATATATTTT; CDR3: CSAGEGSGNTIYF
V: TRBV3-1; D: -; size: few; J: TRBJ1-2; DNA: TGTGCCAGCAGCCAAGATCCGAGTACTTTGGGCTACACCTTC; CDR3: CASSQDPSTLGYTF
V: TRBV5-1; D: -; size: -; J: TRBJ2-7; DNA: TGCGCCAGCAGCTTGGATGGGCGGGACGAGCAGTACTTC; CDR3: CASSLDGRDEQYF
V: TRBV6-1; D: TRBD1; size: -; J: TRBJ1-1; DNA: TGTGCCAGCAGCGCGATGCAGGGGGCCAAAAACACTGAAGCTTTCTTT; CDR3: CASSAMQGAKNTEAFF
V: TRBV24-1; D: -; size: -; J: TRBJ1-1; DNA: TGTGCCACCAGTGTATCCAGGGTTACTGAAGCTTTCTTT; CDR3: CATSVSRVTEAFF
V: TRBV15; D: -; size: few; J: TRBJ2-2; DNA: TGTGCCACCAGCAGAGATCGGGGAGCGAACACCGGGGAGCTGTTTTTT; CDR3: CATSRDRGANTGELFF
V: TRBV10-2; D: -; size: few; J: TRBJ1-2; DNA: TGCGCCAGCAGTGAGTCAGCAGGCTATGGCTACACCTTC; CDR3: CASSESAGYGYTF
V: TRBV2; D: TRBD2; size: many; J: TRBJ2-5; DNA: TGTGCCAGCGAACTAGCGGGAGACGGGCAAGAGACCCAGTACTTC; CDR3: CASELAGDGQETQYF
V: TRBV6-1; D: -; size: many; J: TRBJ1-1; DNA: TGTGCCAGCAGTGACCCGGGACAAATGAACACTGAAGCTTTCTTT; CDR3: CASSDPGQMNTEAFF
V: TRBV6-9; D: -; size: -; J: TRBJ1-1; DNA: TGTGCCAGCAGTTACACTCACAGTGAAGCTTTCTTT; CDR3: CASSYTHSEAFF
V: TRBV29-1; D: -; size: -; J: TRBJ2-7; DNA: TGCAGCGATGTTGGGGCGACCTACGAGCAGTACTTC; CDR3: CSDVGATYEQYF